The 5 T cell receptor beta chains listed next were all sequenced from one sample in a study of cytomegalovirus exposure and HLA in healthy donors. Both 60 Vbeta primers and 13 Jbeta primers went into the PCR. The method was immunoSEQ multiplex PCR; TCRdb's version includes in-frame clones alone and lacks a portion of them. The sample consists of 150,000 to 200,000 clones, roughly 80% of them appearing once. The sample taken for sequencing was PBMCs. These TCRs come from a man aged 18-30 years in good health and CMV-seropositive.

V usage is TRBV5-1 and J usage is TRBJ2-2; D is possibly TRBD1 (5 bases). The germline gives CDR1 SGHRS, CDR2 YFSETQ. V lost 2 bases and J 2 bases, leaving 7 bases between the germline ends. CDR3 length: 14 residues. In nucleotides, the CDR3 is TGCGCCAGCAGCTTACAGGCTAACACCGGGGAGCTGTTTTTT. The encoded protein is CASSLQANTGELFF.

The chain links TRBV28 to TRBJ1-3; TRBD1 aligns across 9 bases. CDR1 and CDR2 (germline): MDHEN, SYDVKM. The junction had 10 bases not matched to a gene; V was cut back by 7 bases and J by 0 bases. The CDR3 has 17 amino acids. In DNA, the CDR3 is TGTGCCAGCAATCGTCCTGGACAGGGGAACTCTGGAAACACCATATATTTT. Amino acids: CASNRPGQGNSGNTIYF.

DNA of the CDR3: TGTGCCAGCAGGGGGGCAGCCCAAGAGACCCAGTACTTC. Protein sequence: CASRGAAQETQYF. The J gene is TRBJ2-5, the V gene TRBV6-1; D is possibly TRBD1 (6 bases). V was cut by 6 bases and J by 1 base, with 9 bases left in between. Germline lookup yields CDR1 MNHNS and CDR2 SASEGT. This CDR3 is built from 13 residues.

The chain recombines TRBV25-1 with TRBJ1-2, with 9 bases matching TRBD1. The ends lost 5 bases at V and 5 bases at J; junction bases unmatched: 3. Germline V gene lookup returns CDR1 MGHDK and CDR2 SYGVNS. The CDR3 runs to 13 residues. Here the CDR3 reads CASSLGTGYGYTF. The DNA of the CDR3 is TGTGCCAGCAGTCTCGGGACAGGGTATGGCTACACCTTC.

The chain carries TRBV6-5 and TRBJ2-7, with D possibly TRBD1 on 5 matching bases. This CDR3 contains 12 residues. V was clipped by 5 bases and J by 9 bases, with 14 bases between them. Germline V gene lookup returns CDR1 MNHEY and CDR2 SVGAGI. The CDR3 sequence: CASSQGGRVQYF. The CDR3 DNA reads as TGTGCCAGCAGTCAGGGCGGTAGGGTGCAGTACTTC.